The T cell receptor beta chain described here comes from a study of blood T cell repertoires in COVID-19. Study-wide background: Researchers got acute and convalescent COVID-19 samples from the United States, Italy and Spain.

Methods used by the authors: Using reference gene primer amplification, nucleated cell counts were estimated. Sequenced by immunoSEQ multiplex PCR; TCRdb stores in-frame clones only, minus some. The V and J calls and clone size come from that table; D and trimming were worked out from the DNA. The sample contains about 230,000 clones, 89% of which appear only once. Germline lookup yields CDR1 LGHNA and CDR2 YSLEER. Germline trimming cut 3 bases from V and 3 bases from J; bases unmatched to any gene: 4. CDR3 size: 15 residues. Input material: PBMCs or T cells enriched from blood (not recorded which). The receptor's source is a woman aged 25 to 45 with acute COVID-19. The chain links TRBV4-3 to TRBJ2-3, with TRBD2 matching 9 bases. CDR3 sequence reads: CASSQPSGGTDTQYF. The CDR3 bases are TGCGCCAGCAGCCAGCCGAGCGGGGGGACAGATACGCAGTATTTT.